This T cell receptor (beta chain) appears in the sequencing data of a study of T cells in Graves' hyperthyroidism and ophthalmopathy. Amplification targeted TCR beta CDR3 regions from RNA transcripts. Using the HTBI primer set, a first-round RT-PCR was run on the TCR CDR3. TCRdb redid the calling of the multiplex PCR reads with MiXCR, one entry per CDR3 protein. In the table there are 700,000 to 850,000 distinct CDR3 sequences, just over 35% of which are singletons. In its sample, this clonotype was seen once. The germline V gene has CDR1 LGHNA and CDR2 YSLEER. V trimming: 0 bases; J trimming: 5 bases; junction bases outside the gene matches: 3. The CDR3 is 15 amino acids. The hyperthyroidism patients had all been newly diagnosed, and their disease duration was under 2 months. Their ages ranged from 18 to 65 years.

The receptor was isolated from a woman aged 40 to 55 with Graves' hyperthyroidism. This chain connects TRBV4-3 to TRBJ1-5; 8 nucleotides agree with TRBD1. Sequenced material: blood. This chain's CDR3 is CASSQDRGQDQPQHF. The CDR3 DNA sequence: TGCGCCAGCAGCCAAGATCGGGGACAGGATCAGCCCCAGCATTTT.